There are many counts of the clone carrying this TCR beta chain. This CDR3 has 15 residues. The germline gives CDR1 LGHNA, CDR2 YNFKEQ. With V trimmed by 0 bases and J by 1 base, 3 bases remained unmatched. TCRdb fed the RACE reads into MiXCR, producing one record per CDR3 protein. In the table there are approximately 260,000 distinct CDR3 sequences, about 9.4% of which are singletons. This record comes from a study of human T cells and chemical hapten exposure. Time point described: pre-sensitization, week 0. Specified treatment: therapeutic diphenylcyclopropenone sensitization with weekly scalp DPC. The clonotype comes from a middle-aged woman with alopecia areata. Some clones in this sample may be carry-over from other donors' samples. Sequencing used whole blood, obtained in connection with sensitization to the hapten diphenylcyclopropenone (DPC). The chain employs TRBV4-2 and TRBJ2-7, with 7 bases aligning to TRBD2. The CDR3 here is CASSQDLAESYEQYF. CDR3 nucleotides: TGTGCCAGCAGCCAAGACCTAGCGGAGTCCTACGAGCAGTACTTC.